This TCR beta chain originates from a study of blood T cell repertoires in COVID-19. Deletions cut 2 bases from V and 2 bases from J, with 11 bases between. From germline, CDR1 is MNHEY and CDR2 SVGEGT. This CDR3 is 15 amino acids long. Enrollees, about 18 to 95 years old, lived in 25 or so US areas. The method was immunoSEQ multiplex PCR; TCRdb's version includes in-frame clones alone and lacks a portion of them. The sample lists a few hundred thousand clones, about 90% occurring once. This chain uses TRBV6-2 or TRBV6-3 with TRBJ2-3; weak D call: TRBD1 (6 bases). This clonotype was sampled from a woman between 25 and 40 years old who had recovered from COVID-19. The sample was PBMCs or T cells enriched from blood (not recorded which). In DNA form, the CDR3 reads TGTGCCAGCAGTTACCTGGACAGATACACAGATACGCAGTATTTT. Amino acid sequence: CASSYLDRYTDTQYF.